The T cell receptor beta chain under discussion was sequenced for a study of T-cell memory formation after mild COVID-19. Trimming left V 2 bases short and J 0 bases short, with 8 bases between. This CDR3 is built from 14 residues. Germline V lookup: CDR1 SGHAT, CDR2 FQNNGV. 5'RACE with constant-segment primers built TCRalpha and TCRbeta cDNA libraries with UMIs. Each CDR3 protein is one row after TCRdb ran MiXCR on the 5' RACE reads. The top ten clones hold under 25% of a sample with 290,000 or so distinct CDR3 sequences, less than 20% of them seen once. With regard to this clonotype: Its antigen is currently unknown.

Whole-study results and caveats: For contracting clones, CD4+ ones sat mainly in CM and EM, CD8+ in EMRA. Memory cells collected pre-infection included some clones that later responded, suggesting cross-reactive memory joined. From day 15 to 85, contracting clones were balanced between CD4 and CD8, whereas later expanders leaned toward CD4+.

Sequences were obtained from PBMCs or a T cell subset sorted from them (not recorded which). This TCR was sampled from a man between 18 and 35 years old who had mild COVID-19 (a few samples of this study predate the infection). Cell type and time point are not known. The V gene is TRBV11-2, the J gene TRBJ2-7; no clear D gene. The DNA of the CDR3 is TGTGCCAGCAGCTTACAGGCACCCTCCTACGAGCAGTACTTC. Amino acid sequence: CASSLQAPSYEQYF.